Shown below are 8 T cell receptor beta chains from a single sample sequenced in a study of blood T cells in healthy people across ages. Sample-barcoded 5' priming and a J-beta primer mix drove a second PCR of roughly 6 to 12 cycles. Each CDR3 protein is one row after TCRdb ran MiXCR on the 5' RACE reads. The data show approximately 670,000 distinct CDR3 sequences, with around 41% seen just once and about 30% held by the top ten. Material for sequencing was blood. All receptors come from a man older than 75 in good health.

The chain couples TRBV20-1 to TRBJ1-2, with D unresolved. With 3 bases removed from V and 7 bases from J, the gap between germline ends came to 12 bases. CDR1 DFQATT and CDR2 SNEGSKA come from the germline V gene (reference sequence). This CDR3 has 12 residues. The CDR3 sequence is CSASDGQSGYTF. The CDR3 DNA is TGCAGTGCTAGCGATGGTCAAAGTGGCTACACCTTC.

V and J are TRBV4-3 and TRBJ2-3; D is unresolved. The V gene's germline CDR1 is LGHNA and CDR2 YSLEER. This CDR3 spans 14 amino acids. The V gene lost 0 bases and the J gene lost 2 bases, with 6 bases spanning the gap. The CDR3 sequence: CASSQDPLTDTQYF. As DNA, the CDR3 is TGCGCCAGCAGCCAAGACCCCCTCACAGATACGCAGTATTTT.

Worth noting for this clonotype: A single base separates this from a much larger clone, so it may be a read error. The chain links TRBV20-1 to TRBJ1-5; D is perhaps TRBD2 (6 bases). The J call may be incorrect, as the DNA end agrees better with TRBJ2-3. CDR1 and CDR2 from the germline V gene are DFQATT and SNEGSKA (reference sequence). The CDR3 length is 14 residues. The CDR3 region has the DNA TGCAGTGCTAGCCTCGGACGGGGGAATCAGCCCCAGTATTTT. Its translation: CSASLGRGNQPQYF.

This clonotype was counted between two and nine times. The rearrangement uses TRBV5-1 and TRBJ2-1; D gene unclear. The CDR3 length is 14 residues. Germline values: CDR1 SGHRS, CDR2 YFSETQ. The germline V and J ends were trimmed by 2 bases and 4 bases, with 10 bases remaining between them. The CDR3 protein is CASSFLPEYNEQFF. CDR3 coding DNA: TGCGCCAGCAGCTTCCTACCTGAATACAATGAGCAGTTCTTC.

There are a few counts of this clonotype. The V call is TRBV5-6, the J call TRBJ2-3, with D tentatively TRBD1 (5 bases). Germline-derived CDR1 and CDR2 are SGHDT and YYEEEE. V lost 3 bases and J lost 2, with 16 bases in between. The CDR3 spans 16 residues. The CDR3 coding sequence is TGTGCCAGCAGCTGGGTCACAGGTTTCTCCACAGATACGCAGTATTTT. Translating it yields CASSWVTGFSTDTQYF.

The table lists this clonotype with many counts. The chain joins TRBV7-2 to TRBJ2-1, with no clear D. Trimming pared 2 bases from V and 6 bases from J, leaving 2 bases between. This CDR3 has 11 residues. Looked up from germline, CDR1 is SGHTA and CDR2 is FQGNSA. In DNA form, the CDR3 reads TGTGCCAGCAGCTTAATCAATGAGCAGTTCTTC. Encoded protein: CASSLINEQFF.

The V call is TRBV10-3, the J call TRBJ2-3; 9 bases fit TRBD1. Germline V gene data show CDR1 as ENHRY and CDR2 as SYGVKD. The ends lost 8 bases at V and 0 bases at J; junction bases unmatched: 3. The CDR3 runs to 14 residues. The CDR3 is CAIDRGASTDTQYF. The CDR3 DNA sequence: TGTGCCATCGACAGGGGGGCTAGCACAGATACGCAGTATTTT.

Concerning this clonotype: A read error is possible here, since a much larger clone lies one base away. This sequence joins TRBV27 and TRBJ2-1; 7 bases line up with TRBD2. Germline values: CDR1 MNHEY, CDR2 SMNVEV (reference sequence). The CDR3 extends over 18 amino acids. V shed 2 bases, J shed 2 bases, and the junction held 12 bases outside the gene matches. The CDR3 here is CASSLHSLAESPYNEQFF. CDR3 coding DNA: TGTGCCAGCAGTTTACATTCGCTAGCGGAAAGCCCCTACAATGAGCAGTTCTTC.